This TCR beta chain was captured in a study of T cells after yellow fever vaccination. The CDR3 sequence is 14 residues long. V lost 4 bases and J 2 bases, leaving 13 bases between the germline ends. Germline V CDR1 and CDR2: SGHRS, YFSETQ. Conversion of TCR transcripts into cDNA relied on 5'RACE template switching, which added a universal primer site and UMIs. MiXCR, applied by TCRdb to the 5' RACE reads, yields one record per CDR3 protein. This repertoire shows about 210,000 distinct CDR3 sequences, around 3.1% found once; its top ten account for around 3%. Sequenced material: CD4+ T cells sorted from PBMCs, taken 10 days after the yellow fever booster vaccination. This clonotype originated in a man between 18 and 29 years old who received the YFV17D yellow fever vaccine. This chain links TRBV5-1 with TRBJ2-7, with D unresolved. CDR3 in amino acids: CASSLTTFTYEQYF. The CDR3 nucleotides read TGCGCCAGCAGCCTTACGACATTTACCTACGAGCAGTACTTC.